This section outlines one T cell receptor beta chain sequence together with its context. The target antigen is unknown. Unstimulated Tregs (CD4+CD25+CD127-) and CD4+CD25- non-Tregs were sorted from PBMCs. Generated by immunoSEQ multiplex PCR, the TCRdb table keeps only in-frame clones and is missing some. In the table there are more than 15,000 clones, approximately 90% of which are singletons. This specimen comes from a study of Tregs in tolerant kidney transplant recipients. Trimming took off 8 bases at V and 8 bases at J, with 12 bases between the two ends. The CDR3 extends over 12 amino acids. Per the germline V gene, CDR1 is MGHDK and CDR2 is SYGVNS. General study points: Tregs expanded with activated donor B cells seemed most donor-specific.

Sequencing was performed on CD8+ T cells from blood. The clonotype originates from a human donor in good health. The V gene is TRBV25-1, the J gene TRBJ1-4, with D possibly TRBD1 on 5 matching bases. The CDR3 DNA reads TGTGCCAGCCAGGGAGGGGACGAAAAACTGTTTTTT. It yields the protein CASQGGDEKLFF.